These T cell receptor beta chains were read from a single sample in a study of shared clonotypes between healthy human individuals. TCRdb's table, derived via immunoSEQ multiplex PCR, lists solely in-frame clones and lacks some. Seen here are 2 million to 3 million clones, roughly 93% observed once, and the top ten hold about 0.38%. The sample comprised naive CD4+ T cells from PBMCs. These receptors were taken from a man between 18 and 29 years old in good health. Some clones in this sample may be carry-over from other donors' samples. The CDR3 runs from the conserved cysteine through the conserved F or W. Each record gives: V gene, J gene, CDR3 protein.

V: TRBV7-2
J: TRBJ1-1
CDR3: CASSLGPDGYTEAFF

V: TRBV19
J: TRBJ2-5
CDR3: CASSIEGTGSLGQYF

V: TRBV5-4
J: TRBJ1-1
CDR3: CASSLAVENTEAFF

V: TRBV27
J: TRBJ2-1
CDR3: CASSLRGTSGPIRGNEQFF

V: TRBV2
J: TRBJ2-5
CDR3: CASTRMGTNEETQYF

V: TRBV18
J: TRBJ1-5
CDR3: CASSPRPLLLADNQPQHF

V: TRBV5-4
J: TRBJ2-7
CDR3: CASSLEGGSYEQYF

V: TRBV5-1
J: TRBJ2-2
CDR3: CASSQTGGKDTGELFF

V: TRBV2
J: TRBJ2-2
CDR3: CASSESRAGELFF

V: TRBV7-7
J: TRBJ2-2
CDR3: CASSLVLLAGGGTGELFF

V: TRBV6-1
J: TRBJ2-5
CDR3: CASSVSSGRYQETQYF

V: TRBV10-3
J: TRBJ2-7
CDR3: CAISRQSYEQYF

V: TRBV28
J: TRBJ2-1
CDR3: CASSPPGTGKFF

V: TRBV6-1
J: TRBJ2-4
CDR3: CASSDRTGNIQYF

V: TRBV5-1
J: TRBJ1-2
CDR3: CASSLVSPNYGYTF

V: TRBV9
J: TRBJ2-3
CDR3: CASSMTGPDTQYF

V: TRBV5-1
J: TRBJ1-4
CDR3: CASSPGQGAEKLFF

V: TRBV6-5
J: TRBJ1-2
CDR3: CASSQGPGQGYTF

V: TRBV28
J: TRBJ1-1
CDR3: CASSHGQGRNTEAFF

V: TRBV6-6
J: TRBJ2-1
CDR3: CASSYSGGLGNEQFF

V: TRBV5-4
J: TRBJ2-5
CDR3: CASSWPGQPSGETQYF

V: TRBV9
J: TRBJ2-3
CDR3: CASSVSGTSGRANTQYF

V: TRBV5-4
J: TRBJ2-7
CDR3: CASSFLYEQYF

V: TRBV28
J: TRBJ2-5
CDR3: CASSLNRGRETQYF

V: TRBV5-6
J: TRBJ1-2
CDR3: CASSLRPLYGYTF

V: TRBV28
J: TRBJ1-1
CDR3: CASSSGTGATEAFF

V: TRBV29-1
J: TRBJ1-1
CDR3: CSVALLTRGTEAFF

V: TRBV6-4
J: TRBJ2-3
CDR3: CASSDGAGADTQYF

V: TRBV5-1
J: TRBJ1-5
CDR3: CASSLVRTAYSNQPQHF

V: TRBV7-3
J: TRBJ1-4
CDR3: CASSPGTATNEKLFF

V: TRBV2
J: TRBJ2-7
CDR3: CASRPGASHEQYF

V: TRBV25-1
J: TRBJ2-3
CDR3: CASSDAGGPGDTQYF

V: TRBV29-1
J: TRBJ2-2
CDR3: CSVEGGGTGELFF

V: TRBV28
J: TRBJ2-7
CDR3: CASSSPGRSEQYF

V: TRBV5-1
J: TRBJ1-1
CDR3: CASSFLAGANTEAFF

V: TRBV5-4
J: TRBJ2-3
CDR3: CASSVQPDTQYF

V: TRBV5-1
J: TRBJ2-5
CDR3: CASSGTGPTTGETQYF

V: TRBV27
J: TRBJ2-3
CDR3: CASSLSEIGDTQYF

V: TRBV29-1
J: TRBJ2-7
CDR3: CSGGEGPYEQYF

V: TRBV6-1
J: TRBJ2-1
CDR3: CASSEPGQGPNEQFF

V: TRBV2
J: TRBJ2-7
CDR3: CASTFASGSYEQYF

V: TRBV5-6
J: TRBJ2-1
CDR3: CASSSRRQPWGEQFF

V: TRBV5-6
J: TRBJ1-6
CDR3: CASRRGQLHNSPLHF

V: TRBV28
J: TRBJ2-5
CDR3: CRSGGPQETQYF

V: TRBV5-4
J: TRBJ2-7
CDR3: CASSLDANSYEQYF

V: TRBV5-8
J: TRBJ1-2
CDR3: CASSSGHTTRNTF

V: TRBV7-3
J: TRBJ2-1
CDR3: CASSLTGDSYNEQFF

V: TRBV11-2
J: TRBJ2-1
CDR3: CASSFSSWTYNEQFF